What follows describes a single TCR beta chain. In the original workflow: Counts of nucleated cells, estimated from reference gene primer amplification, were obtained. Here immunoSEQ multiplex PCR was the method, and the copy in TCRdb shows in-frame clones only, minus some. For V, J and clone size, that table is used; D and trimming come from the DNA. The sample comprises 150,000 to 200,000 clones, around 92% of which are singletons, and 4.8% rests with the top ten. Followed longitudinally, the Seattle patients had been enrolled during active infection. CDR1 SGHRS and CDR2 YFSETQ come from the germline V gene. V lost 4 bases to trimming and J lost 2 bases, with 13 bases between them. The CDR3 runs to 14 residues. The sample is drawn from a study of blood T cell repertoires in COVID-19. Whole-study context: The samples span acute and convalescent COVID-19 from the United States, Italy and Spain.

The sequencing input was peripheral blood. The V and J genes are TRBV5-1 and TRBJ2-7; maybe TRBD1 (6 bases). The receptor was isolated from a man aged 25-40 years with COVID-19, enrolled during active disease. CDR3 residues: CASSPGENPYEQYF. CDR3 DNA: TGCGCCAGCAGCCCAGGGGAAAATCCCTACGAGCAGTACTTC.